What follows are 13 T cell receptor beta chains derived from one specimen sequenced in a study of OX40 agonist ivuxolimab in advanced cancers. TCRdb's copy holds only in-frame clones and misses some; the assay was immunoSEQ multiplex PCR. The sample carries about 85,000 clones, around 85% recorded once. The source was CD4+ or CD8+ T cells sorted from blood, collected in a trial of the OX40 agonist ivuxolimab. The receptors originated from an adult with an advanced solid tumor such as melanoma, head and neck, liver or kidney cancer.

CDR3 DNA: TGTGCCAGCCGACCCGGGACCACAGACGGGGAAGCTTTCTTT. This codes for CASRPGTTDGEAFF. The chain couples TRBV11-2 to TRBJ1-1; D possibly corresponds to TRBD1 (5 bases). Trimming cost V 8 bases and J 8 bases, with 21 bases left between them. The CDR3 spans 14 residues. In germline, CDR1 is SGHAT, CDR2 FQNNGV.

V usage is TRBV27 and J usage is TRBJ2-7; D may match TRBD1 or TRBD2 (5 bases each). The CDR3 runs 16 residues. Germline CDR1 is MNHEY and CDR2 is SMNVEV (reference sequence). V was clipped by 3 bases and J by 0 bases, with 15 bases between them. The CDR3 bases are TGTGCCAGCAGTTTCGGGGCCCAGGTCTACTCCTACGAGCAGTACTTC. Translated, it gives CASSFGAQVYSYEQYF.

V is TRBV4-3 and J is TRBJ2-7, with D possibly called TRBD1 or TRBD2 (5 bases each). The CDR3 spans 14 residues. Germline CDR1 reads LGHNA; CDR2 reads YSLEER. V was trimmed by 4 bases and J by 3 bases, leaving 13 bases between them. The CDR3 DNA reads TGCGCCAGCAGCCCCGAGGGGAGCTACTACGAGCAGTACTTC. Protein product: CASSPEGSYYEQYF.

V and J are TRBV5-4 and TRBJ2-5, with D perhaps given as TRBD1 or TRBD2 (6 bases each). Between the trimmed V and J ends, which lost 2 bases and 2 bases, there was a span of 19 bases. The CDR3 contains 17 residues. CDR1 and CDR2 (germline): SGHNT, YYREEE (reference sequence). The CDR3 DNA is TGTGCCAGCAGCTTCAATTTGGTACAGGGAGGTCAAGAGACCCAGTACTTC. Encoded protein: CASSFNLVQGGQETQYF.

The rearrangement joins TRBV11-3 to TRBJ2-1, with 7 bases fitting TRBD1. J gave up 5 bases and V 5 bases, and 3 bases lay outside the gene matches. CDR3 length equals 13 residues. Looked up from germline, CDR1 is SGHNT and CDR2 is YENEEA. CDR3 sequence: CASSPDRDNEQFF. The CDR3 DNA is TGTGCCAGCAGCCCCGACAGGGACAATGAGCAGTTCTTC.

Only a few counts were recorded for this clone. This chain uses TRBV11-3 with TRBJ2-7, with TRBD1 matching over 11 bases. V lost 0 bases and J lost 6; bases outside the gene matches: 4. From germline, CDR1 is SGHNT and CDR2 YENEEA. This CDR3 region has 15 residues. The CDR3 DNA is TGTGCCAGCAGCTTAGATTCTGGGACAGGGGGCGAGCAGTACTTC. Translating gives CASSLDSGTGGEQYF.

This chain joins TRBV7-9 and TRBJ2-1; perhaps TRBD2 as D (5 bases). V was clipped by 2 bases and J by 5 bases, with 10 bases between them. CDR1 is SEHNR and CDR2 is FQNEAQ in the germline V gene (reference sequence). This CDR3 has 14 amino acids. The CDR3 DNA sequence: TGTGCCAGCAGCTTAAGCGGCACTAACAATGAGCAGTTCTTC. Amino acids: CASSLSGTNNEQFF.

The chain uses TRBV7-9 and TRBJ2-5; a weak D match, TRBD2 (6 bases). This CDR3 contains 11 residues. V gave up 5 bases and J gave up 9 bases, with 10 bases separating them. The germline gives CDR1 SEHNR, CDR2 FQNEAQ (reference sequence). The DNA for the CDR3 is TGTGCCAGCAGCCTACGGGAGCCCCAGTACTTC. It codes for CASSLREPQYF.

CDR3 residues: CASSPGQAGYTF. CDR3 nucleotides: TGTGCCAGCAGCCCTGGACAGGCGGGCTACACCTTC. The chain links TRBV6-6 to TRBJ1-2; 7 bases align to TRBD1. Looked up from germline, CDR1 is MNHNY and CDR2 is SVGAGI (reference sequence). The V and J ends lost 6 bases and 8 bases, in that order; junction bases with no gene match: 6. CDR3 length: 12 amino acids.

The chain employs TRBV5-1 and TRBJ2-5; 12 bases are shared with TRBD2. The germline V gene encodes CDR1 SGHRS and CDR2 YFSETQ. This CDR3 comprises 16 residues. The junction had 7 bases not matched to a gene; V was cut back by 2 bases and J by 5 bases. The CDR3 DNA sequence: TGCGCCAGCAGCTTTTCTAGCGGGGGGGCTGGTGAGACCCAGTACTTC. Translation gives CASSFSSGGAGETQYF. The variable domain in full, with the rest retrieved from reference TRBV5-1 and TRBJ2-5, is KAGVTQTPRYLIKTRGQQVTLSCSPISGHRSVSWYQQTPGQGLQFLFEYFSETQRNKGNFPGRFSGRQFSNSRSEMNVSTLELGDSALYLCASSFSSGGAGETQYFGPGTRLLVL.

The chain links TRBV7-8 to TRBJ2-3; maybe TRBD2 (6 bases). Germline values: CDR1 SGHVS, CDR2 FQNEAQ. CDR3 length equals 14 residues. Between the trimmed V and J ends, which lost 4 bases and 2 bases, there was a span of 10 bases. The CDR3 bases are TGTGCCAGCAGCTCATTAGCGGCCACAGATACGCAGTATTTT. This gives the protein CASSSLAATDTQYF.

The chain has TRBV7-2 and TRBJ2-2, with 11 bases fitting TRBD2. The CDR3 is made up of 19 amino acids. V gave up 5 bases and J gave up 4 bases; unmatched junction bases: 15. Looked up from germline, CDR1 is SGHTA and CDR2 is FQGNSA. The CDR3 is CASSLRRLAGGFGTGELFF. CDR3 nucleotides: TGTGCCAGCAGCCTCAGGAGGCTAGCGGGGGGATTCGGCACCGGGGAGCTGTTTTTT.

The rearrangement uses TRBV5-1 and TRBJ2-3, with 11 nucleotides matching TRBD2. The germline V gene encodes CDR1 SGHRS and CDR2 YFSETQ. The CDR3 is 14 residues long. Trimming cost V 4 bases and J 3 bases; bases outside gene matches: 1. The CDR3 DNA reads as TGCGCCAGCAGCCCTAGCGGGGGGACAGATACGCAGTATTTT. This sequence encodes CASSPSGGTDTQYF. Combining the CDR3 with reference TRBV5-1 and TRBJ2-3 gives the whole variable domain KAGVTQTPRYLIKTRGQQVTLSCSPISGHRSVSWYQQTPGQGLQFLFEYFSETQRNKGNFPGRFSGRQFSNSRSEMNVSTLELGDSALYLCASSPSGGTDTQYFGPGTRLTVL.